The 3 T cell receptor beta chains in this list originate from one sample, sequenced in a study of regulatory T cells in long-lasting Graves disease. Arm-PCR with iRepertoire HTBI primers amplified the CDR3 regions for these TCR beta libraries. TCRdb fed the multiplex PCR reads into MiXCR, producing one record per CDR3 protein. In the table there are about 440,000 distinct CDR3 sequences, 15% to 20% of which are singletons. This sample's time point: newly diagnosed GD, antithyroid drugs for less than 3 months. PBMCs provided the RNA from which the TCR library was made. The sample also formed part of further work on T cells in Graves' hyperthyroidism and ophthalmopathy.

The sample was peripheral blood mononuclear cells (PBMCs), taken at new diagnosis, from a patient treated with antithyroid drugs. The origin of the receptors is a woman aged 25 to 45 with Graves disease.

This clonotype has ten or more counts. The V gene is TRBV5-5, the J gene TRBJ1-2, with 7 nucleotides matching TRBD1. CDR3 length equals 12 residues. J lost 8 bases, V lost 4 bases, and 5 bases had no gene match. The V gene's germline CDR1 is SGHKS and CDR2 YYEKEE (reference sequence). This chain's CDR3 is CASSQAQGGYTF. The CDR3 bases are TGTGCCAGCAGCCAGGCACAGGGGGGCTACACCTTC. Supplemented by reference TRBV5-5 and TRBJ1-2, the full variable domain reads DAGVTQSPTHLIKTRGQQVTLRCSPISGHKSVSWYQQVLGQGPQFIFQYYEKEERGRGNFPDRFSARQFPNYSSELNVNALLLGDSALYLCASSQAQGGYTFGSGTRLTVV.

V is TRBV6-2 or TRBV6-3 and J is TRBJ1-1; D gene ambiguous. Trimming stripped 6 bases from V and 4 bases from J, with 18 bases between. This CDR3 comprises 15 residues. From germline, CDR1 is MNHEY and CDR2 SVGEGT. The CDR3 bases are TGTGCCAGCAGCCGACCGGACGGGTCTCGCACTGAAGCTTTCTTT. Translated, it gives CASSRPDGSRTEAFF.

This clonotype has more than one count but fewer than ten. Here the CDR3 reads CSAGPKTGSGQPQHF. In DNA form, the CDR3 reads TGCAGTGCTGGACCTAAAACAGGGTCGGGACAGCCCCAGCATTTT. The chain joins TRBV20-1 to TRBJ1-5, with D maybe TRBD1 (6 bases). V shed 5 bases and J shed 7 bases, with 21 bases lying between them. The CDR3 extends over 15 amino acids. From germline, CDR1 is DFQATT and CDR2 SNEGSKA (reference sequence).